Sequencing of this T cell receptor (beta chain) was carried out in a study of CD8+ T cells in alopecia areata. About the study: Treatment comprised oral tofacitinib, 5 to 10 mg twice daily, in treated patients. Points from the study as a whole: Among the top 100, expanded CD8+ clones, as well as scalp clonality, were significantly decreased by tofacitinib.

The authors extracted RNA and reverse transcribed it into cDNA as the sequencing template. TCRdb's table, derived via immunoSEQ multiplex PCR, lists solely in-frame clones and lacks some. The sample comprises over 100,000 clones, around 50% of which are singletons, and 9.5% to 15% rests with the top ten. Treatment defined: oral pan-JAK inhibitor, 5-10 mg twice daily. Points on this clone: Antigen specificity is unknown.

There are 13 residues in the CDR3. CDR1 is LGHNT, CDR2 FRNRAP, per germline. Trimming took off 4 bases at V and 6 bases at J, with 10 bases between the two ends. The chain joins TRBV12-5 to TRBJ2-1; weak D call: TRBD2 (6 bases). Sample: CD8+ T cells sorted from blood, taken at week 24, from a patient treated with tofacitinib. The receptor was derived from a human donor with alopecia areata. As DNA, the CDR3 is TGTGCTAGTGGTTCAGGGACTTCCAATGAGCAGTTCTTC. Amino acids: CASGSGTSNEQFF. The full variable domain, its missing parts supplied by reference TRBV12-5 and TRBJ2-1, is DARVTQTPRHKVTEMGQEVTMRCQPILGHNTVFWYRQTMMQGLELLAYFRNRAPLDDSGMPKDRFSAEMPDATLATLKIQPSEPRDSAVYFCASGSGTSNEQFFGPGTRLTVL.